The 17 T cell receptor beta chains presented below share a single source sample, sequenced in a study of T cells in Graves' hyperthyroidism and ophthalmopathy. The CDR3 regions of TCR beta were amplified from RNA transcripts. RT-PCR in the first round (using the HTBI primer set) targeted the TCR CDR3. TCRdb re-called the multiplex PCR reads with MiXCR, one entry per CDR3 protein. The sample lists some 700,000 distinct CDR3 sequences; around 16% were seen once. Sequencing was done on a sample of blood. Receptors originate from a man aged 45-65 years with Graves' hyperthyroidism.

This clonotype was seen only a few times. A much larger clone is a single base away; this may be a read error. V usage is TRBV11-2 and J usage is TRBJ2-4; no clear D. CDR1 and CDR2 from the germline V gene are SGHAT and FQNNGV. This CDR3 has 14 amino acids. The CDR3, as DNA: TGTGCCAGCAGCTTAGGCCGGGCCAAAAACATTCAGCACTTC. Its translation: CASSLGRAKNIQHF.

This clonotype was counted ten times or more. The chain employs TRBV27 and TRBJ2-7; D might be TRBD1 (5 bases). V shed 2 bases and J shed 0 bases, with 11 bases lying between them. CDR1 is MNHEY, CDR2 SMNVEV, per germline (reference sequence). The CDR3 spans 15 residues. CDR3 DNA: TGTGCCAGCAGTTTAAGGGCAGGGATCTCCTACGAGCAGTACTTC. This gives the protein CASSLRAGISYEQYF.

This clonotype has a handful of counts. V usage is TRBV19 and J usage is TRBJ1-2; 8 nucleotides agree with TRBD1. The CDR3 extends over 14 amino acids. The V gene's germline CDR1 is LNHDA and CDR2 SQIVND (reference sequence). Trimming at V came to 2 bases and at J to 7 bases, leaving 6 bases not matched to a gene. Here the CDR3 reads CASSIPLDRVGYTF. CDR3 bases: TGTGCCAGTAGTATACCCTTGGACAGGGTTGGCTACACCTTC.

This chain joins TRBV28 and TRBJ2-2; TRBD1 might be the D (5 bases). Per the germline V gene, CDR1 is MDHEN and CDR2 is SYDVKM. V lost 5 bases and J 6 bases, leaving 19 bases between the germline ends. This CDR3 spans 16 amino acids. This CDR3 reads CASSPWQGEAAGELFF. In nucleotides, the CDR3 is TGTGCCAGCAGTCCCTGGCAGGGTGAGGCAGCCGGGGAGCTGTTTTTT.

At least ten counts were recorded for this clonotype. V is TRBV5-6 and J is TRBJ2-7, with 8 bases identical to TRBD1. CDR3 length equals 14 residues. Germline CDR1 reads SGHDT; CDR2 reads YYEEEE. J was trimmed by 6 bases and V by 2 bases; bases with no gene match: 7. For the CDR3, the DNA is TGTGCCAGCAGCTTCGGGACAGGTTACGTCGAGCAGTACTTC. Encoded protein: CASSFGTGYVEQYF.

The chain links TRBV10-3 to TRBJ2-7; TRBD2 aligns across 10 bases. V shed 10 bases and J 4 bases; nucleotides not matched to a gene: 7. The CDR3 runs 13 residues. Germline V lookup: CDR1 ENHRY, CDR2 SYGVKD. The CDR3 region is CATLAGDGYEQYF. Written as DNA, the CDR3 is TGTGCCACCCTAGCGGGAGATGGGTACGAGCAGTACTTC.

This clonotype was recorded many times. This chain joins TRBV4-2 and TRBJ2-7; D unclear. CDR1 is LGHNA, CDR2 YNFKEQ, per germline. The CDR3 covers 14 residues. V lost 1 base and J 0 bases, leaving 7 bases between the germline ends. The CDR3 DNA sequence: TGTGCCAGCAGCCAAGTGGTCGACTCCTACGAGCAGTACTTC. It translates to CASSQVVDSYEQYF.

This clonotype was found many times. The CDR3 DNA sequence: TGTGCCAGCAGCCCTTGGGACTTGTACAATGAGCAGTTCTTC. This encodes CASSPWDLYNEQFF. The rearrangement joins TRBV9 to TRBJ2-1; possible D gene TRBD2, 6 bases. V was clipped by 4 bases and J by 4 bases, with 12 bases between them. Per the germline V gene, CDR1 is SGDLS and CDR2 is YYNGEE. This CDR3 is 14 amino acids long.

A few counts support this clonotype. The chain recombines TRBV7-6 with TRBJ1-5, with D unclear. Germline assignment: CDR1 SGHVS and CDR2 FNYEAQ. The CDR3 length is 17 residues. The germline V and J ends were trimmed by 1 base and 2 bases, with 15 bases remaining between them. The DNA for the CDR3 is TGTGCCAGCAGCTTAGGCATAGGATTTGAACGCAATCAGCCCCAGCATTTT. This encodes CASSLGIGFERNQPQHF.

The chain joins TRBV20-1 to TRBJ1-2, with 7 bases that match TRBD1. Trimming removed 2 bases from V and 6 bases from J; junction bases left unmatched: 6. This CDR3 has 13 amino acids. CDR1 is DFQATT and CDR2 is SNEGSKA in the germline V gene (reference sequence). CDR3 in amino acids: CSARLTGDHGYTF. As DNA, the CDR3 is TGCAGTGCTAGACTAACAGGGGATCATGGCTACACCTTC.

CDR3 bases: TGTGCCAGCAGGGGAGGGACTAGCGGAACCGGGGAGCTGTTTTTT. It specifies CASRGGTSGTGELFF. The chain recombines TRBV7-3 with TRBJ2-2; 11 bases agree with TRBD2. Looked up from germline, CDR1 is SGHTA and CDR2 is FQGTGA. CDR3 length equals 15 residues. The trim removed 6 bases at V and 5 bases at J, leaving 5 bases unmatched.

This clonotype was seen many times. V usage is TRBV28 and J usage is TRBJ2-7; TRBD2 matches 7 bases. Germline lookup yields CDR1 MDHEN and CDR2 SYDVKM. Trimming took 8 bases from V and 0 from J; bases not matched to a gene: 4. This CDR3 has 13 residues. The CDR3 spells CASLSGDSYEQYF. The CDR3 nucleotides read TGTGCCAGCTTAAGCGGGGACTCCTACGAGCAGTACTTC.

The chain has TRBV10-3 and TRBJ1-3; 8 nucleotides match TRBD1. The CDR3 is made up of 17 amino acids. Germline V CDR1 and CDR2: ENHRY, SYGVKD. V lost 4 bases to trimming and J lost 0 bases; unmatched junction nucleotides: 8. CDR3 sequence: CAISGRDRTHSGNTIYF. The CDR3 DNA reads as TGTGCCATCAGTGGCCGGGACAGGACCCACTCTGGAAACACCATATATTTT.

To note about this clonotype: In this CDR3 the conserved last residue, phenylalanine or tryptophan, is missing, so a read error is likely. The CDR3 bases are TGTGCCAGCAGCCAAGGGACAGGGTCCCCATACAATGAGCAGTTCCTC. It encodes CASSQGTGSPYNEQFL. The rearrangement links TRBV3-1 to TRBJ2-1; TRBD1 matches at 8 bases. V trimming: 1 base; J trimming: 4 bases; junction bases outside the gene matches: 6. This CDR3 has 16 residues. Germline CDR1 reads LGHDT; CDR2 reads YNNKEL (reference sequence).

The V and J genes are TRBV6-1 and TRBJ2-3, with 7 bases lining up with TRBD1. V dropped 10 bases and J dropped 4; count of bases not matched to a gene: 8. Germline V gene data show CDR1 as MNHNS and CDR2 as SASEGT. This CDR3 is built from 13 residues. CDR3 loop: CATQQGYADTQYF. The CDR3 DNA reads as TGTGCCACCCAACAGGGGTATGCAGATACGCAGTATTTT.

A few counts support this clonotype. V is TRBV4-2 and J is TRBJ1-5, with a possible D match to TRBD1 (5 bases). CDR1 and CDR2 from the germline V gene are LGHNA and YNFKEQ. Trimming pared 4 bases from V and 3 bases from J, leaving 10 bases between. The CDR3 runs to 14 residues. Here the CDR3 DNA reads TGTGCCAGCAGCCCCCGGGACCTCAATCAGCCCCAGCATTTT. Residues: CASSPRDLNQPQHF.

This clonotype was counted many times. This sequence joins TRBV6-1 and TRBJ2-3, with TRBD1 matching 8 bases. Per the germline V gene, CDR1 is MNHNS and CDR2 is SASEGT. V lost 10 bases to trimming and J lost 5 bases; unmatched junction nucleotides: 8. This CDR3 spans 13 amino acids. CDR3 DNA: TGTGCCACCTCGACAGGGGTGGGAGATACGCAGTATTTT. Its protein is CATSTGVGDTQYF.